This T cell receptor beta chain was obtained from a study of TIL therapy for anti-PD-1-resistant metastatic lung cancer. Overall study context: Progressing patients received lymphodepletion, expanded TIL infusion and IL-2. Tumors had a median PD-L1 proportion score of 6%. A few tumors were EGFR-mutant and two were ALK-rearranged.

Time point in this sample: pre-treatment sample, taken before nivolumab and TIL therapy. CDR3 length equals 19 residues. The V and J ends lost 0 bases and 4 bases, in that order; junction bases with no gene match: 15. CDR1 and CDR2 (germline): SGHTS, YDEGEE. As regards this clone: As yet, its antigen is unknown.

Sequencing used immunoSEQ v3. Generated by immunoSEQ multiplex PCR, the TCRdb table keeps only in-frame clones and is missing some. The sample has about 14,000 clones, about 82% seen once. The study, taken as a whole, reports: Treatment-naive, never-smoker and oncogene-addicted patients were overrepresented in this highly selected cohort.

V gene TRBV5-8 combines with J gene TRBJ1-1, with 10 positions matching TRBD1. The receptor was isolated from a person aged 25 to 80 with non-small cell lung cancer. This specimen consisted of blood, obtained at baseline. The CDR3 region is CASSLVYVLSWDRGTEAFF. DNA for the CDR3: TGTGCCAGCAGCTTGGTTTATGTCTTGTCGTGGGACAGGGGCACTGAAGCTTTCTTT.